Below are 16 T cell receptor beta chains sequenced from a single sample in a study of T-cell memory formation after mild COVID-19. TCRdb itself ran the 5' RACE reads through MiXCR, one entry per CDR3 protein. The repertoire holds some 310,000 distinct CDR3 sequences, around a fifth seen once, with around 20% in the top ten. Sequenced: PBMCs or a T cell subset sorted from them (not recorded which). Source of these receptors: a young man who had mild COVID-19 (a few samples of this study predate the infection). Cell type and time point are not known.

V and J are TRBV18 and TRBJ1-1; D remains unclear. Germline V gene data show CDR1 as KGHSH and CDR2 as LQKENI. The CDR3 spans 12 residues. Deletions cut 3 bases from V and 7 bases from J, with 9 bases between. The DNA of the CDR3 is TGTGCCAGCTCACCCAGGACCAATGAAGCTTTCTTT. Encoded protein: CASSPRTNEAFF.

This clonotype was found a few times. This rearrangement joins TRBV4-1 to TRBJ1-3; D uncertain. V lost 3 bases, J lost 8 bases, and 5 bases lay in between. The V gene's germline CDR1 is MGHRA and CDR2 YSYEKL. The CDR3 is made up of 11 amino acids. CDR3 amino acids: CASSHTDTIYF. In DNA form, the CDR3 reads TGCGCCAGCAGCCACACCGACACCATATATTTT.

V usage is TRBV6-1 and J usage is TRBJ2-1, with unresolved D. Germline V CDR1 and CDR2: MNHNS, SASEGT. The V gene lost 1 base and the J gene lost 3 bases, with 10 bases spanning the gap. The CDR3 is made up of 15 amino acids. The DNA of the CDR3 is TGTGCCAGCAGTGAAGTGGGCCCCTTCTACAATGAGCAGTTCTTC. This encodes CASSEVGPFYNEQFF.

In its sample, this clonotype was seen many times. CDR3 nucleotide sequence: TGTGCCAGCAGCTCGGGACAGAGAGGGAACACCATATATTTT. Translated, it gives CASSSGQRGNTIYF. The rearrangement uses TRBV7-8 and TRBJ1-3; 7 bases map to TRBD1. The V gene's germline CDR1 is SGHVS and CDR2 FQNEAQ. The CDR3 length is 14 residues. With 4 bases clipped from V and 7 bases from J, the junction kept 7 bases outside the gene matches.

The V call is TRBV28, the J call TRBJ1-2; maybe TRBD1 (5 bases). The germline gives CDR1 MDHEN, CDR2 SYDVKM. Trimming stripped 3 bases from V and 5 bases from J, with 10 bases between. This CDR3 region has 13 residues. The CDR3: CASSFVGGYGYTF. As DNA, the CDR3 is TGTGCCAGCAGTTTTGTGGGGGGGTATGGCTACACCTTC.

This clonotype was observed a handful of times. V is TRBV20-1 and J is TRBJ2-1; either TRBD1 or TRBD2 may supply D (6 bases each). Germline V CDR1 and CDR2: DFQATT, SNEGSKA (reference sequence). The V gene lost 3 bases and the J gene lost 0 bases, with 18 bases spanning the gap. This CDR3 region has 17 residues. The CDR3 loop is CSARGFGGSNSYNEQFF. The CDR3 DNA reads TGCAGTGCTAGGGGCTTCGGGGGCTCAAACTCCTACAATGAGCAGTTCTTC.

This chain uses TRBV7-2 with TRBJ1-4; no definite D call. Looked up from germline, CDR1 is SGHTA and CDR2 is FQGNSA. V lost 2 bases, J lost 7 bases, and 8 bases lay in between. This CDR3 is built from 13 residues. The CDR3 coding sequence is TGTGCCAGCAGCTTATCGCGCGGTGAAAAACTGTTTTTT. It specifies CASSLSRGEKLFF.

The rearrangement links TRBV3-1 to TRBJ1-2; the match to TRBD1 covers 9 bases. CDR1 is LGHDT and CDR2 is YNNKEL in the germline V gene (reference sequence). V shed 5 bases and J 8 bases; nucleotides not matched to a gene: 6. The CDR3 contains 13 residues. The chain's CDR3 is CASSTQGALGYTF. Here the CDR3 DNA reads TGTGCCAGCAGCACACAGGGGGCGTTAGGCTACACCTTC.

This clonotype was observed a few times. The CDR3 DNA reads TGTGCCAGCACCGTCCCCGACAGATATAGCAATCAGCCCCAGCATTTT. Encoded protein: CASTVPDRYSNQPQHF. The V and J genes are TRBV28 and TRBJ1-5; D possibly corresponds to TRBD1 (5 bases). CDR3 length: 16 residues. The germline V and J ends were trimmed by 7 bases and 0 bases, with 16 bases remaining between them. The germline V gene has CDR1 MDHEN and CDR2 SYDVKM.

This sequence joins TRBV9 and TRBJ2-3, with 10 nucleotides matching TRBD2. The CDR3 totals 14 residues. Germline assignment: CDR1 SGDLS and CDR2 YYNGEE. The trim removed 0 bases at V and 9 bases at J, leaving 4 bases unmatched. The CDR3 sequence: CASSVASGGETQYF. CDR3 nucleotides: TGTGCCAGCAGCGTAGCTAGCGGGGGAGAAACGCAGTATTTT.

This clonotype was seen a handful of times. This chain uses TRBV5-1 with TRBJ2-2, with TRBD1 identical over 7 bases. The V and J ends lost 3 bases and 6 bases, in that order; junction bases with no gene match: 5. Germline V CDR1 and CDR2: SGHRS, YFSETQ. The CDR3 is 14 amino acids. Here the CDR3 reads CASSSTGKSGELFF. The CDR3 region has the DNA TGCGCCAGCAGCTCGACAGGGAAGTCCGGGGAGCTGTTTTTT.

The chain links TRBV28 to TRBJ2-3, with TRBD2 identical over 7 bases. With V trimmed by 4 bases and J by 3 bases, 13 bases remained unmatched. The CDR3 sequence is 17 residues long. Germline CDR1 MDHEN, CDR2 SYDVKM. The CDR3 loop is CASSSGQTGGPTDTQYF. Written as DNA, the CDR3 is TGTGCCAGCAGTTCTGGTCAAACGGGGGGTCCAACAGATACGCAGTATTTT.

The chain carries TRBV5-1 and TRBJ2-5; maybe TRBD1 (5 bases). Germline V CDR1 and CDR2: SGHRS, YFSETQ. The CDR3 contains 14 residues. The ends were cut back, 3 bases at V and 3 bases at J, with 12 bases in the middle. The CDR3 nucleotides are TGCGCCAGCAGCTCCAGGGCTCTAAAAGAGACCCAGTACTTC. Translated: CASSSRALKETQYF. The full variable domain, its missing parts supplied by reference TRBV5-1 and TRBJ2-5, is KAGVTQTPRYLIKTRGQQVTLSCSPISGHRSVSWYQQTPGQGLQFLFEYFSETQRNKGNFPGRFSGRQFSNSRSEMNVSTLELGDSALYLCASSSRALKETQYFGPGTRLLVL.

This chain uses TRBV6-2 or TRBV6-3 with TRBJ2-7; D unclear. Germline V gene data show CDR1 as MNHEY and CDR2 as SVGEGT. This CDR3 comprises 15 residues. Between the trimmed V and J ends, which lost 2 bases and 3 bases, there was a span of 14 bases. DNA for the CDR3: TGTGCCAGCAGTTACGGTTCTCGACTGGGCTACGAGCAGTACGTC. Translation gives CASSYGSRLGYEQYV.

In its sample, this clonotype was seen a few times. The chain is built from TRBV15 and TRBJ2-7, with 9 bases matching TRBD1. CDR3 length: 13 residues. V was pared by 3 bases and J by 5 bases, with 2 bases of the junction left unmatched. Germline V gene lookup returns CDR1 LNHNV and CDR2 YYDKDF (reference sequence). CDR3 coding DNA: TGTGCCACCAGCAGGGGACAGGGCCACGAGCAGTACTTC. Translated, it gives CATSRGQGHEQYF.

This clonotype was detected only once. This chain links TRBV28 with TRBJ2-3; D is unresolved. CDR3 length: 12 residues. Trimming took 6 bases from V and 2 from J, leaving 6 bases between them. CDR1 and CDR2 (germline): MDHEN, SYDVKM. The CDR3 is CASSGFTDTQYF. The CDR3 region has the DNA TGTGCCAGCAGCGGCTTCACAGATACGCAGTATTTT. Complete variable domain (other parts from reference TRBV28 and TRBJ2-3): DVKVTQSSRYLVKRTGEKVFLECVQDMDHENMFWYRQDPGLGLRLIYFSYDVKMKEKGDIPEGYSVSREKKERFSLILESASTNQTSMYLCASSGFTDTQYFGPGTRLTVL.